A selection of T cell receptor beta chains follows, all from one sample in a study of blood T cell repertoires in COVID-19. Method: immunoSEQ multiplex PCR; TCRdb's copy keeps in-frame clones and lacks some. Of approximately 210,000 clones in the sample, around 86% were seen once. The source material was PBMCs or T cells enriched from blood (not recorded which). These receptors came from a woman between 45 and 60 years old with acute COVID-19. The CDR3 runs from the conserved cysteine through the conserved F or W. Expanded clones are given a class, and other clones once, few, many or no size at all.

abundance	j_gene	v_gene	CDR3aa
NA	TRBJ2-1	TRBV24-1	CATSGQTGTGDPNEQFF
NA	TRBJ2-1	TRBV7-9	CASSLTGVPYNEQFF
once	TRBJ2-3	TRBV11-3	CASSSPFSSGEVDTQYF
NA	TRBJ1-3	TRBV7-9	CASSLGQGRSGNTIYF
NA	TRBJ2-2	TRBV11-3	CASSAQGTGELFF
NA	TRBJ2-1	TRBV14	CASSQGPGGFNEQFF
NA	TRBJ2-1	TRBV21-1	CASSKHVSGGTLSENNEQFF
NA	TRBJ1-5	TRBV27	CASTPMASGNQPQHF
once	TRBJ1-6	TRBV27	CASSLQATYNSPLHF
NA	TRBJ1-1	TRBV14	CASSPKRAGGVNTEAFF
NA	TRBJ2-1	TRBV6-5	CATKREQYNEQFF
few	TRBJ2-7	TRBV4-3	CASSRGGSSYEQYF
once	TRBJ2-3	TRBV7-6	CASSLPSTDTQYF
once	TRBJ2-7	TRBV7-8	CASSLGQGGYEQYF
NA	TRBJ1-1	TRBV20-1	CSASRDRASAEAFF
NA	TRBJ2-7	TRBV11-3	CASRQQKAGGTYEQYF
NA	TRBJ1-3	TRBV28	CASSFPYSGNTIYF
NA	TRBJ2-2	TRBV3-1/TRBV3-2	CASRRGGNTGELFF
once	TRBJ1-5	TRBV5-5	CASSSFGQGESSNQPQHF
NA	TRBJ1-6	TRBV11-2	CASTKGDRGYNSPLHF
NA	TRBJ1-5	TRBV19	CAARPGDRGGNQPQHF
NA	TRBJ1-2	TRBV19	CASSLTASSTGYTF
NA	TRBJ2-1	TRBV7-3	CASSLGEIQEQFF
NA	TRBJ2-4	TRBV2	CASRGSGENIQYF
NA	TRBJ2-1	TRBV28	CAIMAGTNANEQFF
NA	TRBJ2-7	TRBV7-2	CASSFPDRGSEQYF
NA	TRBJ2-2	TRBV30	CATNTLAGEYTGELFF
NA	TRBJ2-1	TRBV15	CATSRDPIQREVYNEQFF
NA	TRBJ2-1	TRBV12-5	CASGFLAGGIGEQFF
NA	TRBJ1-2	TRBV2	CASNGGQGELNNYGYTF
NA	TRBJ2-1	TRBV9	CASSVEIGQAGWNEQFF
NA	TRBJ1-5	TRBV2	CASSEAEGSNQPQHF